Below are 23 T cell receptor beta chains sequenced from a single sample in a study of blood T cell repertoires in COVID-19. Clones were sequenced by immunoSEQ multiplex PCR, and TCRdb holds only the in-frame ones, with some missing. The top ten hold approximately 3.3% of the sample, which has about 160,000 clones, approximately 81% seen once. Sequencing input: peripheral blood. Every receptor here comes from a human donor with acute or convalescent COVID-19. The donor label of this sample is uncertain.

In this sample, this clone turned up once. The CDR3 protein is CASSAVTGGGGEQYF. CDR3 nucleotide sequence: TGTGCCAGCAGCGCCGTAACAGGGGGCGGAGGTGAGCAGTACTTC. The chain uses TRBV9 and TRBJ2-7, with 9 positions matching TRBD1. Germline V gene lookup returns CDR1 SGDLS and CDR2 YYNGEE. The V and J ends lost 3 bases and 7 bases, in that order; junction bases with no gene match: 11. The CDR3 is 15 amino acids.

This clone was picked up one time. The chain has TRBV5-6 and TRBJ1-3; 7 nucleotides line up with TRBD1. The junction had 4 bases not matched to a gene; V was cut back by 5 bases and J by 2 bases. Looked up from germline, CDR1 is SGHDT and CDR2 is YYEEEE. The CDR3 is 14 residues long. CDR3 nucleotides: TGTGCCAGCAGACCACAGGGGACTGGAAACACCATATATTTT. It translates to CASRPQGTGNTIYF.

This clone was seen a handful of times. The rearrangement joins TRBV19 to TRBJ1-5; 8 bases match TRBD1. Trimming removed 9 bases from V and 6 bases from J; junction bases left unmatched: 4. The length of the CDR3 is 12 residues. In germline, CDR1 is LNHDA, CDR2 SQIVND (reference sequence). The CDR3 region has the DNA TGTGCCAGCAAACAGGGGGGTCAGCCCCAGCATTTT. Residues: CASKQGGQPQHF.

A remark on this clone: Its ends do not fully match the called genes, so a read error is possible. The chain combines TRBV18 with TRBJ1-3; 9 nucleotides align to TRBD1. The CDR3 consists of 15 residues. Germline CDR1 and CDR2: KGHSH and LQKENI. The CDR3 DNA sequence: TGTGCCAGCTCCCCACAGGGGGCAAATGGAAACACCATATATTTT. Its translation: CASSPQGANGNTIYF. The full variable domain, in which reference TRBV18 and TRBJ1-3 provide the parts outside the CDR3, is NAGVMQNPRHLVRRRGQEARLRCSPMKGHSHVYWYRQLPEEGLKFMVYLQKENIIDESGMPKERFSAEFPKEGPSILRIQQVVRGDSAAYFCASSPQGANGNTIYFGEGSWLTVV.

CDR3 amino acids: CASSVEGQGMTEAFF. The CDR3 DNA sequence: TGTGCCAGCAGCGTCGAGGGACAGGGGATGACTGAAGCTTTCTTT. The chain combines TRBV9 with TRBJ1-1, with TRBD1 matching over 10 bases. V lost 2 bases to trimming and J lost 5 bases; unmatched junction nucleotides: 6. There are 15 residues in the CDR3. Germline CDR1 is SGDLS and CDR2 is YYNGEE.

J is TRBJ2-6 and V is TRBV19; the D gene is possibly TRBD1 (6 bases). The germline V gene has CDR1 LNHDA and CDR2 SQIVND (reference sequence). The V end was cut by 7 bases, the J end by 0 bases, with 16 bases between. The CDR3 totals 17 residues. The CDR3 DNA reads TGTGCCAGTACCACCAGGGGCGGAACCTCTGGGGCCAACGTCCTGACTTTC. Protein sequence: CASTTRGGTSGANVLTF.

This clone has a single count. The V and J genes are TRBV7-2 and TRBJ2-3; TRBD2 aligns across 8 bases. V lost 5 bases to trimming and J lost 0 bases; unmatched junction nucleotides: 7. In germline, CDR1 is SGHTA, CDR2 FQGNSA. This CDR3 region has 16 residues. The CDR3, as DNA: TGTGCCAGCAGCGGAAATAAGCGGGGGAGCACAGATACGCAGTATTTT. Its protein product is CASSGNKRGSTDTQYF.

The rearrangement uses TRBV7-3 and TRBJ1-1; no clear D gene. Trimming removed 2 bases at V and 5 bases at J, with 9 bases between. This CDR3 has 13 residues. Germline V gene data show CDR1 as SGHTA and CDR2 as FQGTGA. In DNA form, the CDR3 reads TGTGCCAGCAGCTTACTATTCAGGACTGAAGCTTTCTTT. This gives the protein CASSLLFRTEAFF.

The V gene is TRBV7-9, the J gene TRBJ2-5, with 15 bases aligning to TRBD2. Germline V gene data show CDR1 as SEHNR and CDR2 as FQNEAQ (reference sequence). V dropped 4 bases and J dropped 6; count of bases not matched to a gene: 9. The CDR3 contains 17 residues. CDR3 coding DNA: TGTGCCAGCAGCTCGGGACTAGCGGGGGGTGCCATGCAGACCCAGTACTTC. Translation gives CASSSGLAGGAMQTQYF.

The chain carries TRBV7-9 and TRBJ1-3; D call uncertain. This CDR3 is built from 16 residues. The germline gives CDR1 SEHNR, CDR2 FQNEAQ (reference sequence). V was trimmed by 3 bases and J by 0 bases, leaving 12 bases between them. CDR3 protein: CASSFPGLASGNTIYF. CDR3 coding DNA: TGTGCCAGCAGCTTTCCGGGATTAGCCTCTGGAAACACCATATATTTT.

The rearrangement joins TRBV4-2 to TRBJ2-3; no reliable D call. The V gene's germline CDR1 is LGHNA and CDR2 YNFKEQ. The CDR3 has 15 amino acids. Trimming removed 2 bases at V and 5 bases at J, with 14 bases between. CDR3 nucleotide sequence: TGTGCCAGCAGCCAAAGGCCGCGGTTCAGAGATACGCAGTATTTT. The encoded protein is CASSQRPRFRDTQYF.

The chain is built from TRBV7-2 and TRBJ2-1; 12 bases align to TRBD2. Germline values: CDR1 SGHTA, CDR2 FQGNSA. With 5 bases clipped from V and 4 bases from J, the junction kept 6 bases outside the gene matches. The length of the CDR3 is 16 residues. The chain's CDR3 is CASSRTGTSGYNEQFF. In nucleotides, the CDR3 is TGTGCCAGCAGCCGGACCGGGACTAGCGGGTACAATGAGCAGTTCTTC.

The chain combines TRBV3-1 (or the pseudogene TRBV3-2) with TRBJ2-6, with D possibly TRBD2 on 5 matching bases. V lost 6 bases to trimming and J lost 0 bases, with 18 bases between them. Germline V lookup: CDR1 LGHDT, CDR2 YNNKEL (reference sequence). This CDR3 contains 18 residues. CDR3 sequence (DNA): TGTGCCAGCAGTCGTTCCGGGATCTTAAACTCTGGGGCCAACGTCCTGACTTTC. Amino acids: CASSRSGILNSGANVLTF.

This rearrangement joins TRBV30 to TRBJ1-2; no clear D gene. Trimming cost V 8 bases and J 1 base, with 5 bases left between them. Germline V gene data show CDR1 as GTSNPN and CDR2 as SVGIG (reference sequence). This CDR3 spans 10 amino acids. The CDR3 coding sequence is TGTGCCGTAAATAACTATGGCTACACCTTC. It translates to CAVNNYGYTF.

V and J are TRBV27 and TRBJ1-3, with a tentative D call TRBD1 (6 bases). Germline V gene lookup returns CDR1 MNHEY and CDR2 SMNVEV (reference sequence). The CDR3 covers 15 residues. V was pared by 0 bases and J by 4 bases, with 10 bases between. This CDR3 reads CASSLSGGQGNTIYF. As DNA, the CDR3 is TGTGCCAGCAGTTTATCGGGCGGACAGGGAAACACCATATATTTT.

V is TRBV7-2 and J is TRBJ2-2, with D perhaps TRBD2 (7 bases). The V gene's germline CDR1 is SGHTA and CDR2 FQGNSA. V was shortened by 6 bases and J by 9 bases, with 11 bases between the two germline ends. This CDR3 region has 12 residues. CDR3 region: CASSPGGRELFF. CDR3 bases: TGTGCCAGCAGTCCGGGGGGCCGGGAGCTGTTTTTT.

The rearrangement links TRBV18 to TRBJ1-6, with 7 bases identical to TRBD1. V gave up 3 bases and J gave up 7 bases; unmatched junction bases: 9. The CDR3 consists of 16 residues. The germline V gene encodes CDR1 KGHSH and CDR2 LQKENI. CDR3 region: CASSPGQVLVNSPLHF. CDR3 coding DNA: TGTGCCAGCTCACCTGGACAGGTCTTAGTGAATTCACCCCTCCACTTT. The complete variable domain, with remaining parts taken from reference TRBV18 and TRBJ1-6, reads NAGVMQNPRHLVRRRGQEARLRCSPMKGHSHVYWYRQLPEEGLKFMVYLQKENIIDESGMPKERFSAEFPKEGPSILRIQQVVRGDSAAYFCASSPGQVLVNSPLHFGNGTRLTVT.

The V and J genes are TRBV7-2 and TRBJ1-2; TRBD1 agrees at 10 bases. The V gene end was trimmed by 5 bases and the J gene end by 4 bases; junction bases not matched to a gene: 7. CDR3 length: 15 residues. Germline V gene lookup returns CDR1 SGHTA and CDR2 FQGNSA. The CDR3 nucleotides are TGTGCCAGCAGCCCCCGGGACAGGGGCGTCTATGGCTACACCTTC. Protein sequence: CASSPRDRGVYGYTF.

V and J are TRBV7-3 and TRBJ2-1, with 15 bases aligning to TRBD2. Germline V lookup: CDR1 SGHTA, CDR2 FQGTGA. The CDR3 has 17 residues. The trim removed 4 bases at V and 7 bases at J, leaving 8 bases unmatched. The CDR3 loop reads CASSSRTSGGARNEQFF. The CDR3 DNA sequence: TGTGCCAGCAGCTCCCGGACTAGCGGGGGGGCCAGGAATGAGCAGTTCTTC.

The chain is built from TRBV11-3 and TRBJ2-7; TRBD1 might be the D (5 bases). Germline CDR1 reads SGHNT; CDR2 reads YENEEA. Trimming stripped 2 bases from V and 5 bases from J, with 13 bases between. The CDR3 is made up of 14 amino acids. The CDR3 reads CASSLSPGSDEQYF. CDR3 nucleotide sequence: TGTGCCAGCAGCTTATCCCCAGGGTCAGACGAGCAGTACTTC.

This rearrangement joins TRBV18 to TRBJ1-2, with TRBD1 matching 7 bases. V lost 3 bases to trimming and J lost 2 bases; unmatched junction nucleotides: 6. The V gene's germline CDR1 is KGHSH and CDR2 LQKENI. The CDR3 length is 15 residues. The CDR3 region has the DNA TGTGCCAGCTCACCTGGCCAGGGGGTGAACTATGGCTACACCTTC. Translating it yields CASSPGQGVNYGYTF.

V is TRBV2 and J is TRBJ1-2; 7 bases are shared with TRBD1. The CDR3 is made up of 16 amino acids. Germline CDR1 reads SNHLY; CDR2 reads FYNNEI. V was clipped by 7 bases and J by 0 bases; unmatched bases: 11. CDR3 sequence reads: CASTTARDSTNYGYTF. CDR3 nucleotides: TGTGCCAGCACCACCGCCCGGGACAGCACTAACTATGGCTACACCTTC.

The rearrangement joins TRBV18 to TRBJ1-3, with a possible D match to TRBD1 (6 bases). CDR1 and CDR2 (germline): KGHSH, LQKENI. The CDR3 covers 15 residues. V gave up 2 bases and J gave up 4 bases, with 12 bases separating them. CDR3 sequence reads: CASSPSSGAGNTIYF. In DNA, the CDR3 is TGTGCCAGCTCACCATCCTCAGGGGCAGGAAACACCATATATTTT.